The next 19 T cell receptor beta chains were all read from a single sample in a study of T cell repertoires in cytomegalovirus infection. TCRdb reprocessed the reads via MiXCR and lists one record per CDR3 protein. The data show about 530,000 distinct CDR3 sequences, roughly 29% seen once. What was sequenced was PBMCs. The receptors shown here come from a human donor in good health (CMV status not recorded). Some clones in this sample may be carry-over from other donors' samples.

This sequence joins TRBV5-1 and TRBJ2-3; D perhaps matches TRBD1 (5 bases). Trimming removed 0 bases from V and 6 bases from J, with 11 bases in between. This CDR3 region has 14 residues. Germline V CDR1 and CDR2: SGHRS, YFSETQ. The CDR3 nucleotides read TGCGCCAGCAGCTTGGGGGGCGTCTCGGATACGCAGTATTTT. Translating it yields CASSLGGVSDTQYF.

This clonotype was counted between two and nine times. The rearrangement joins TRBV6-2 or TRBV6-3 to TRBJ1-5; D may be TRBD1 (5 bases). The ends were cut back, 6 bases at V and 6 bases at J, with 18 bases in the middle. This CDR3 spans 15 amino acids. Germline values: CDR1 MNHEY, CDR2 SVGEGT. CDR3 nucleotide sequence: TGTGCCAGCAGGAAGAGCGCGCAGGGCCTTCAGCCCCAGCATTTT. Translated, it gives CASRKSAQGLQPQHF.

The CDR3 DNA follows: TGTGCCAGCAGCCGCTCGTGGGCCGGGGGGACAGGAGGGTACAATGAGCAGTTCTTC. Translated, it gives CASSRSWAGGTGGYNEQFF. The J gene is TRBJ2-1, the V gene TRBV6-1, with D possibly being TRBD1 (8 bases). The CDR3 covers 19 residues. Germline assignment: CDR1 MNHNS and CDR2 SASEGT. Trimming took off 6 bases at V and 4 bases at J, with 28 bases between the two ends.

This clonotype was detected only a few times. This chain links TRBV7-2 with TRBJ2-2; unclear D gene. This CDR3 comprises 14 residues. The germline V gene encodes CDR1 SGHTA and CDR2 FQGNSA. Trimming removed 3 bases at V and 1 base at J, with 6 bases between. The CDR3 protein is CASSFRVNTGELFF. The CDR3 DNA reads as TGTGCCAGCAGCTTCCGAGTGAACACCGGGGAGCTGTTTTTT.

This sequence joins TRBV24-1 and TRBJ2-1; a weak D match, TRBD2 (7 bases). Germline V gives CDR1 KGHDR, CDR2 SFDVKD. V was trimmed by 10 bases and J by 8 bases, leaving 17 bases between them. This CDR3 is built from 13 residues. The CDR3 DNA reads as TGTGCCACTCGGGGGGCCCTCAGCGATGAGCAGTTCTTC. Protein product: CATRGALSDEQFF.

This clonotype was counted a few times. The chain links TRBV5-5 to TRBJ2-1, with D possibly TRBD2 on 6 matching bases. The V gene lost 5 bases and the J gene lost 0 bases, with 12 bases spanning the gap. From germline, CDR1 is SGHKS and CDR2 YYEKEE (reference sequence). The CDR3 consists of 15 residues. The DNA for the CDR3 is TGTGCCAGCAGGGCTACGGGGGTCTCCTACAATGAGCAGTTCTTC. Amino acid sequence: CASRATGVSYNEQFF.

The CDR3 region is CASGTDYNQPQHF. CDR3 DNA: TGTGCTAGTGGTACGGACTACAATCAGCCCCAGCATTTT. This chain joins TRBV12-5 and TRBJ1-5; unclear D gene. The CDR3 is 13 residues long. Trimming removed 5 bases from V and 3 bases from J, with 8 bases in between. Germline assignment: CDR1 LGHNT and CDR2 FRNRAP. Drawing the rest from reference TRBV12-5 and TRBJ1-5, the complete variable domain is DARVTQTPRHKVTEMGQEVTMRCQPILGHNTVFWYRQTMMQGLELLAYFRNRAPLDDSGMPKDRFSAEMPDATLATLKIQPSEPRDSAVYFCASGTDYNQPQHFGDGTRLSIL.

The chain recombines TRBV5-1 with TRBJ2-6, with 7 bases identical to TRBD1. The CDR3 has 19 residues. V lost 0 bases and J lost 2; bases outside the gene matches: 11. Germline values: CDR1 SGHRS, CDR2 YFSETQ. CDR3 sequence reads: CASSLGGGFRLTGANVLTF. DNA for the CDR3: TGCGCCAGCAGCTTGGGAGGGGGCTTCAGGTTGACTGGGGCCAACGTCCTGACTTTC.

Here the CDR3 reads CASSVQGTTDTQYF. In nucleotides, the CDR3 is TGTGCCAGTAGTGTGCAGGGGACCACAGATACGCAGTATTTT. J is TRBJ2-3 and V is TRBV19; TRBD1 is a possible D gene (6 bases). This CDR3 spans 14 amino acids. V dropped 5 bases and J dropped 2 bases, with 11 bases sitting between them. Looked up from germline, CDR1 is LNHDA and CDR2 is SQIVND (reference sequence).

Only a few counts were recorded for this clonotype. V gene TRBV7-9 combines with J gene TRBJ2-4; the D gene is possibly TRBD2 (6 bases). The germline gives CDR1 SEHNR, CDR2 FQNEAQ (reference sequence). Trimming removed 5 bases from V and 8 bases from J, with 13 bases in between. The CDR3 runs to 13 residues. The CDR3 loop is CASSLRWEDIQYF. CDR3 nucleotide sequence: TGTGCCAGCAGCCTCCGGTGGGAGGACATTCAGTACTTC.

The V call is TRBV11-3, the J call TRBJ2-3; weak D call: TRBD2 (5 bases). This CDR3 comprises 14 residues. V lost 0 bases to trimming and J lost 1 base, with 5 bases between them. Germline values: CDR1 SGHNT, CDR2 YENEEA. The CDR3 DNA follows: TGTGCCAGCAGCTTAGATAGCGGCACAGATACGCAGTATTTT. It translates to CASSLDSGTDTQYF.

This clonotype was observed at least ten times. This sequence joins TRBV7-2 and TRBJ2-2; 10 bases map to TRBD1. Germline V CDR1 and CDR2: SGHTA, FQGNSA. V dropped 5 bases and J dropped 2; count of bases not matched to a gene: 8. The CDR3 has 17 amino acids. Here the CDR3 reads CASSPGDRGLNTGELFF. In DNA, the CDR3 is TGTGCCAGCAGCCCTGGAGACAGGGGGCTTAACACCGGGGAGCTGTTTTTT.

This clonotype appeared a few times. This chain joins TRBV12-3 or TRBV12-4 and TRBJ1-1; D is unclear. The CDR3 is 13 amino acids. The V end lost 6 bases, the J end lost 1 base, and 9 bases lay between the germline ends. The CDR3 bases are TGTGCCAGCAGCCCATTGGGGAACACTGAAGCTTTCTTT. Protein product: CASSPLGNTEAFF.

A single count supports this clonotype. The chain is built from TRBV7-2 and TRBJ2-2; 8 bases are shared with TRBD2. Germline V gives CDR1 SGHTA, CDR2 FQGNSA. Losses at the gene ends were 5 bases for V and 7 bases for J; bases not matched to a gene: 9. The CDR3 extends over 15 amino acids. The CDR3 spells CASSPAAGGGGELFF. CDR3 sequence (DNA): TGTGCCAGCAGCCCTGCCGCGGGAGGTGGCGGGGAGCTGTTTTTT.

The V gene is TRBV7-2, the J gene TRBJ1-1, with no clear D. The germline CDR1 and CDR2 sequences are SGHTA and FQGNSA. Trimming took 5 bases from V and 6 from J, leaving 13 bases between them. The CDR3 sequence is 13 residues long. The CDR3 DNA reads as TGTGCCAGCAGCCGATTGTTCCCCCCTGAAGCTTTCTTT. Translation gives CASSRLFPPEAFF.

This sequence joins TRBV20-1 and TRBJ2-3; tentatively, D is TRBD2 (8 bases). This CDR3 has 18 amino acids. CDR1 is DFQATT and CDR2 is SNEGSKA in the germline V gene (reference sequence). V was shortened by 6 bases and J by 0 bases, with 25 bases between the two germline ends. The CDR3 nucleotides read TGCAGTGCCCCTAGGGGGCTAGCGGGTGTTAGGAGCACAGATACGCAGTATTTT. It yields the protein CSAPRGLAGVRSTDTQYF.

This clonotype was seen at least ten times. This chain joins TRBV7-9 and TRBJ2-7; 7 nucleotides line up with TRBD1. The CDR3 length is 15 residues. V lost 5 bases to trimming and J lost 1 base; unmatched junction nucleotides: 8. The germline V gene has CDR1 SEHNR and CDR2 FQNEAQ (reference sequence). CDR3 DNA sequence: TGTGCCAGCAGCCCACGGACAGGATCGTCCTACGAGCAGTACTTC. It translates to CASSPRTGSSYEQYF. Supplemented by reference TRBV7-9 and TRBJ2-7, the full variable domain reads DTGVSQNPRHKITKRGQNVTFRCDPISEHNRLYWYRQTLGQGPEFLTYFQNEAQLEKSRLLSDRFSAERPKGSFSTLEIQRTEQGDSAMYLCASSPRTGSSYEQYFGPGTRLTVT.

The chain employs TRBV6-8 and TRBJ2-3; either TRBD1 or TRBD2 may supply D (5 bases each). The CDR3 has 15 residues. Germline CDR1 reads MNHGY; CDR2 reads SAAAGT. The V end was cut by 7 bases, the J end by 4 bases, with 18 bases between. CDR3 region: CASTPARDQPDTQYF. CDR3 nucleotide sequence: TGTGCCAGCACCCCCGCCCGGGACCAGCCAGATACGCAGTATTTT.

There are a few counts of this clonotype. The chain carries TRBV30 and TRBJ2-5; a possible D gene is TRBD1 (6 bases). CDR1 GTSNPN and CDR2 SVGIG come from the germline V gene (reference sequence). This CDR3 region has 12 residues. V was pared by 2 bases and J by 8 bases, with 12 bases between. CDR3 in DNA: TGTGCCTGGAGTATGACAGGTGATACCCAGTACTTC. Residues: CAWSMTGDTQYF.